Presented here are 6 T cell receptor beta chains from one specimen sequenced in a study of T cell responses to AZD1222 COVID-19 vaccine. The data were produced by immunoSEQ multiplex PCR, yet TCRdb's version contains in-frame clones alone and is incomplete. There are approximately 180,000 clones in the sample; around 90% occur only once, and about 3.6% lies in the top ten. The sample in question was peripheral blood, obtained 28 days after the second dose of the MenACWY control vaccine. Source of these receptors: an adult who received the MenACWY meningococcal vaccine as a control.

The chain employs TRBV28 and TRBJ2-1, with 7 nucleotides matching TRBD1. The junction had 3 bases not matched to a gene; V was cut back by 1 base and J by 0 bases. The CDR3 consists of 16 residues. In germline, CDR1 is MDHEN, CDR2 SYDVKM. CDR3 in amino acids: CASSLFYRGSYNEQFF. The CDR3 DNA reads TGTGCCAGCAGTTTATTCTACAGGGGCTCCTACAATGAGCAGTTCTTC.

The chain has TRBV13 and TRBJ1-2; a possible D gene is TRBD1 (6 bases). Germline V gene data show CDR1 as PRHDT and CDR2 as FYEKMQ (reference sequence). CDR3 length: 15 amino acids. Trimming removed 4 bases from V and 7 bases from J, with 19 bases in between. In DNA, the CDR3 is TGTGCCAGCAGCTCCGGCCAGGGGTTCTCGGGTGGCTACACCTTC. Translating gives CASSSGQGFSGGYTF.

CDR3 loop: CASSLVGSSGNTIYF. For the CDR3, the DNA is TGTGCCAGCAGCTTAGTTGGGAGCTCTGGAAACACCATATATTTT. The V call is TRBV7-9, the J call TRBJ1-3; D unclear. Per germline, CDR1 SEHNR and CDR2 FQNEAQ (reference sequence). Trimming took 1 base from V and 0 from J, leaving 7 bases between them. The CDR3 totals 15 residues.

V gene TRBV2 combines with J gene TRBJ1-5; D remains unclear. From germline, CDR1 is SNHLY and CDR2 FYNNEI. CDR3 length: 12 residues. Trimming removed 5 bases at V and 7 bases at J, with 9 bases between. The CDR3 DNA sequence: TGTGCCAGCAGTCCGATTGGCCAGCCCCAGCATTTT. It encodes CASSPIGQPQHF.

The CDR3 DNA reads TGTGCCAGTAGTAGTGCAGGGACGGGCAATCAGCCCCAGCATTTT. This gives the protein CASSSAGTGNQPQHF. This chain links TRBV19 with TRBJ1-5; tentatively, D is TRBD1 (5 bases). V dropped 4 bases and J dropped 2 bases, with 12 bases sitting between them. Germline V gene lookup returns CDR1 LNHDA and CDR2 SQIVND (reference sequence). This CDR3 region has 15 residues.

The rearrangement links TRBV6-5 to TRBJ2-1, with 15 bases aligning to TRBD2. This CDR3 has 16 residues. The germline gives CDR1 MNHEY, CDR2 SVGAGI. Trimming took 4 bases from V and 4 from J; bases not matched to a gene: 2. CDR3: CASSSGLAGGYNEQFF. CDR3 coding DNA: TGTGCCAGCAGTTCCGGACTAGCGGGAGGGTACAATGAGCAGTTCTTC.